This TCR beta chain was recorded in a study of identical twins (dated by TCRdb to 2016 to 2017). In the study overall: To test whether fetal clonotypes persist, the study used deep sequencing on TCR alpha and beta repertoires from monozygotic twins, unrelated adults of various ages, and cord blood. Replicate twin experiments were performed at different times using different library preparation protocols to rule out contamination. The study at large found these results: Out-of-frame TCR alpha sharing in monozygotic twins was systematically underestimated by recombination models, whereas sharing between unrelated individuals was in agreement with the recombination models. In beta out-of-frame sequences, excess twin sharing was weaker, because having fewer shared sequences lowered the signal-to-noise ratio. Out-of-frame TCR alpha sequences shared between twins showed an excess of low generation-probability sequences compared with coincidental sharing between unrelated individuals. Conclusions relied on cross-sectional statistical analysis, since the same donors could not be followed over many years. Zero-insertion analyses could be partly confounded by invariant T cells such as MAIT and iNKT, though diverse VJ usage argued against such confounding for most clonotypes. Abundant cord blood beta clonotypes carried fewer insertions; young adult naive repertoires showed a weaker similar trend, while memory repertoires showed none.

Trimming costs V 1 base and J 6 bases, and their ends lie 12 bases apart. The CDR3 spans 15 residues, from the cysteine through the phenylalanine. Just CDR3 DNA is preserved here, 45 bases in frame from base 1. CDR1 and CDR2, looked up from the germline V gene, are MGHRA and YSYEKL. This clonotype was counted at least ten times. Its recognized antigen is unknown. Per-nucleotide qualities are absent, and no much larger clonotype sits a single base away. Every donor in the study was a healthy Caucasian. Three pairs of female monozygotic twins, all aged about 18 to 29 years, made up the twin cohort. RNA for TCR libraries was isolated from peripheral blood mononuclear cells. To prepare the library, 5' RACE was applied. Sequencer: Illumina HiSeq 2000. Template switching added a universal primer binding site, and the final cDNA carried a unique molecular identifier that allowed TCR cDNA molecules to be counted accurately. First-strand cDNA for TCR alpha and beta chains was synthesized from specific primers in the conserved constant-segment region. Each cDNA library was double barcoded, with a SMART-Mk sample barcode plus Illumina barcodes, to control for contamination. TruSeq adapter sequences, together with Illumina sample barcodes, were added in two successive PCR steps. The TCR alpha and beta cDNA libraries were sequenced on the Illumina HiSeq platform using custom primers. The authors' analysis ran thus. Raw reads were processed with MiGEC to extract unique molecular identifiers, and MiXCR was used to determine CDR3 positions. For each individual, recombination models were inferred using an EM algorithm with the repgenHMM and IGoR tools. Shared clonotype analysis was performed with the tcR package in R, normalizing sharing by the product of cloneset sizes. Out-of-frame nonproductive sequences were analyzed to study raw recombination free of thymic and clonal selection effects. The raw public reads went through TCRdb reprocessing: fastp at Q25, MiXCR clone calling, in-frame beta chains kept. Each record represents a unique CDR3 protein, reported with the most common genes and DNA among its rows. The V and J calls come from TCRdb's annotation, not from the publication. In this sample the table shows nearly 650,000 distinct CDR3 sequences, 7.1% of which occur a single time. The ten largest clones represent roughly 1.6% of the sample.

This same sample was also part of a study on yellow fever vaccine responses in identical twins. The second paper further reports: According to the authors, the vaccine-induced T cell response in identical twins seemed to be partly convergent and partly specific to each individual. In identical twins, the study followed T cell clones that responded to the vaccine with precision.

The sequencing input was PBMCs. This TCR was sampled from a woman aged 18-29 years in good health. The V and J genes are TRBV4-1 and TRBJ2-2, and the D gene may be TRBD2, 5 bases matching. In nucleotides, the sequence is TGCGCCAGCAGCCAAGTCACTAGTCGCCCCGGGGAGCTGTTTTTT. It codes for CASSQVTSRPGELFF.